The 20 T cell receptor beta chains below were found in one sample sequenced in a study of T cell responses to AZD1222 COVID-19 vaccine. TCRdb's table, derived via immunoSEQ multiplex PCR, lists solely in-frame clones and lacks some. The table includes under 50,000 clones, around four fifths detected once. Here the sequenced sample was peripheral blood, taken 28 days after the second dose of the MenACWY control vaccine. All receptors derive from an adult who received the MenACWY meningococcal vaccine as a control.

The gene calls are TRBV11-1 and TRBJ1-1; tentative D call: TRBD1 (5 bases). This CDR3 contains 15 residues. Germline-derived CDR1 and CDR2 are SGHAT and FQDESV (reference sequence). Trimming stripped 5 bases from V and 0 bases from J, with 13 bases between. The CDR3 loop is CASSTNRLLNTEAFF. The CDR3 DNA reads TGTGCCAGCAGCACTAACAGGCTCCTGAACACTGAAGCTTTCTTT.

The rearrangement joins TRBV19 to TRBJ2-7; 11 nucleotides match TRBD1. This CDR3 region has 13 residues. Germline lookup yields CDR1 LNHDA and CDR2 SQIVND (reference sequence). Trimming cost V 10 bases and J 4 bases; bases outside gene matches: 6. For the CDR3, the DNA is TGTGCCACCGGACAGGGGGCGAATTACGAGCAGTACTTC. Translation gives CATGQGANYEQYF.

In its sample, this clone was seen a few times. The chain combines TRBV3-1 (or the pseudogene TRBV3-2) with TRBJ1-2, with no clear D. From germline, CDR1 is LGHDT and CDR2 YNNKEL (reference sequence). The ends were cut back, 4 bases at V and 5 bases at J, with 11 bases in the middle. This CDR3 is 13 amino acids long. The CDR3 DNA reads as TGTGCCAGCAGCCCCTTCGGCGGGTATGGCTACACCTTC. It encodes CASSPFGGYGYTF.

The V gene is TRBV15, the J gene TRBJ2-1; 10 bases map to TRBD1. Germline V gene sequence: CDR1 LNHNV, CDR2 YYDKDF (reference sequence). This CDR3 region has 16 residues. Trimming removed 0 bases from V and 8 bases from J; junction bases left unmatched: 7. The CDR3 DNA sequence: TGTGCCACCAGCAGAGATCGGACAGGGGGTCACGATGAGCAGTTCTTC. Translated, it gives CATSRDRTGGHDEQFF.

The chain employs TRBV10-1 and TRBJ2-7; the match to TRBD2 covers 7 bases. The CDR3 has 18 residues. Germline CDR1 WNHNN, CDR2 SYGVQD (reference sequence). The trim removed 0 bases at V and 6 bases at J, leaving 17 bases unmatched. The CDR3, as DNA: TGCGCCAGCAGTGAGTCGGTTGAAGCGGGAATACCGTGGGGCGAGCAGTACTTC. Amino acids: CASSESVEAGIPWGEQYF.

V is TRBV2 and J is TRBJ1-2; 11 bases match TRBD1. The CDR3 length is 15 residues. Germline trimming cut 2 bases from V and 5 bases from J; bases unmatched to any gene: 4. In germline, CDR1 is SNHLY, CDR2 FYNNEI. CDR3 residues: CASSESGTGGYGYTF. The CDR3 bases are TGTGCCAGCAGTGAATCTGGGACAGGGGGTTATGGCTACACCTTC.

This sequence joins TRBV28 and TRBJ1-1; 7 bases match TRBD1. CDR1 MDHEN and CDR2 SYDVKM come from the germline V gene. Trimming at V came to 7 bases and at J to 0 bases, leaving 5 bases not matched to a gene. This CDR3 has 14 amino acids. The CDR3 spells CASTQGGLNTEAFF. CDR3 nucleotide sequence: TGTGCCAGCACCCAGGGGGGCCTGAACACTGAAGCTTTCTTT.

The chain is built from TRBV9 and TRBJ1-1; D unresolved. This CDR3 spans 15 amino acids. Looked up from germline, CDR1 is SGDLS and CDR2 is YYNGEE. The V end lost 4 bases, the J end lost 11 bases, and 24 bases lay between the germline ends. DNA of the CDR3: TGTGCCAGCAGCAAAGAGGGCCTATCCCAGCCTAAGGCTTTCTTT. This encodes CASSKEGLSQPKAFF.

This clone was counted a few times. J is TRBJ2-1 and V is TRBV9; 8 nucleotides line up with TRBD1. The ends lost 3 bases at V and 4 bases at J; junction bases unmatched: 3. Germline V gene sequence: CDR1 SGDLS, CDR2 YYNGEE. The CDR3 runs to 14 residues. In nucleotides, the CDR3 is TGTGCCAGCAGCGGGACAGGGATTTACAATGAGCAGTTCTTC. Its protein product is CASSGTGIYNEQFF.

A few counts support this clone. The V gene is TRBV27, the J gene TRBJ1-1; D remains unclear. CDR1 and CDR2 from the germline V gene are MNHEY and SMNVEV (reference sequence). Trimming took 2 bases from V and 1 from J, leaving 8 bases between them. This CDR3 region has 14 residues. The CDR3, as DNA: TGTGCCAGCAGTTTAGGACGGACGAACACTGAAGCTTTCTTT. Its protein is CASSLGRTNTEAFF.

The rearrangement joins TRBV5-8 to TRBJ1-5; D is uncertain. Trimming took 0 bases from V and 5 from J, leaving 12 bases between them. Germline V gene sequence: CDR1 SGHTS, CDR2 YDEGEE. The CDR3 runs 15 residues. For the CDR3, the DNA is TGTGCCAGCAGCTTGGGGGAAAGGGCGGATCAGCCCCAGCATTTT. Residues: CASSLGERADQPQHF.

This chain connects TRBV5-1 to TRBJ1-2, with 7 positions matching TRBD1. The V segment lost 1 base and the J segment 4 bases; nucleotides outside the gene matches: 1. CDR1 SGHRS and CDR2 YFSETQ come from the germline V gene. This CDR3 is 13 amino acids long. This chain's CDR3 is CASSLTGAYGYTF. In DNA form, the CDR3 reads TGCGCCAGCAGCTTGACAGGGGCCTATGGCTACACCTTC.

The gene calls are TRBV18 and TRBJ2-2, with 8 bases matching TRBD1. Per the germline V gene, CDR1 is KGHSH and CDR2 is LQKENI. V was clipped by 3 bases and J by 4 bases; unmatched bases: 7. The CDR3 is 16 amino acids. CDR3 nucleotide sequence: TGTGCCAGCTCACCCATGAGGACAGGGCTCACCGGGGAGCTGTTTTTT. This sequence encodes CASSPMRTGLTGELFF.

This clone showed up just once. This chain uses TRBV7-6 with TRBJ2-3, with a weak D call TRBD2 (6 bases). V lost 5 bases and J 4 bases, leaving 10 bases between the germline ends. Per the germline V gene, CDR1 is SGHVS and CDR2 is FNYEAQ. This CDR3 region has 13 residues. CDR3 sequence (DNA): TGTGCCAGCAGCGGCGGGGCCCCAGATACGCAGTATTTT. Its protein product is CASSGGAPDTQYF. The variable domain in full, with the rest retrieved from reference TRBV7-6 and TRBJ2-3, is GAGVSQSPRYKVTKRGQDVALRCDPISGHVSLYWYRQALGQGPEFLTYFNYEAQQDKSGLPNDRFSAERPEGSISTLTIQRTEQRDSAMYRCASSGGAPDTQYFGPGTRLTVL.

This chain joins TRBV4-1 and TRBJ1-3; D is undetermined. This CDR3 comprises 15 residues. Deletions cut 1 base from V and 4 bases from J, with 11 bases between. Germline CDR1 is MGHRA and CDR2 is YSYEKL. This CDR3 reads CASSQGTLGGNTIYF. The CDR3 DNA is TGCGCCAGCAGCCAAGGGACCCTAGGGGGAAACACCATATATTTT.

The V call is TRBV25-1, the J call TRBJ2-2, with D possibly TRBD1 on 5 matching bases. The CDR3 extends over 13 amino acids. V dropped 7 bases and J dropped 3 bases, with 9 bases sitting between them. The germline CDR1 and CDR2 sequences are MGHDK and SYGVNS. The CDR3, as DNA: TGTGCCAGCAAGGGGATTCACACCGGGGAGCTGTTTTTT. It is translated as CASKGIHTGELFF.

The chain links TRBV5-6 to TRBJ1-2, with D perhaps TRBD1 (6 bases). The V gene lost 0 bases and the J gene lost 2 bases, with 8 bases spanning the gap. CDR1 and CDR2 (germline): SGHDT, YYEEEE. The CDR3 is 14 residues long. This CDR3 reads CASSLVTGNYGYTF. The CDR3 bases are TGTGCCAGCAGCTTGGTGACAGGAAACTATGGCTACACCTTC.

This sequence joins TRBV6-5 and TRBJ1-2; D may be TRBD1 (5 bases). The CDR3 runs 12 residues. V was cut by 10 bases and J by 4 bases, with 13 bases left in between. CDR1 MNHEY and CDR2 SVGAGI come from the germline V gene. DNA of the CDR3: TGTGCCACTTGGAAGGGGTCCTATGGCTACACCTTC. Translation gives CATWKGSYGYTF.

V usage is TRBV15 and J usage is TRBJ1-2; D is undetermined. The CDR3 spans 14 residues. The ends were cut back, 0 bases at V and 3 bases at J, with 8 bases in the middle. The germline gives CDR1 LNHNV, CDR2 YYDKDF (reference sequence). CDR3 sequence reads: CATSRDEGDYGYTF. CDR3 bases: TGTGCCACCAGCAGAGATGAGGGAGACTATGGCTACACCTTC.

J is TRBJ1-4 and V is TRBV15; TRBD1 might be the D (5 bases). This CDR3 contains 15 residues. V was shortened by 0 bases and J by 10 bases, with 15 bases between the two germline ends. Germline V gene sequence: CDR1 LNHNV, CDR2 YYDKDF (reference sequence). CDR3 sequence (DNA): TGTGCCACCAGCAGAGATCTTGGACAAAGCTTAAAACTGTTTTTT. Its protein product is CATSRDLGQSLKLFF. Based on the CDR3 plus reference TRBV15 and TRBJ1-4, the full variable domain is DAMVIQNPRYQVTQFGKPVTLSCSQTLNHNVMYWYQQKSSQAPKLLFHYYDKDFNNEADTPDNFQSRRPNTSFCFLDIRSPGLGDTAMYLCATSRDLGQSLKLFFGSGTQLSVL.